This TCR beta chain comes out of a study of radiation and T cells in renal cell carcinoma. Looking at the study overall: Nephrectomy followed 15 Gy stereotactic body radiation by 4 weeks. The study's findings and limits: No pretreatment tumor biopsies were available for baseline clonotypes.

Noted time point: blood 2 weeks post-SBRT. Regarding treatment: 15 Gy SBRT to primary tumor, nephrectomy 4 weeks later. CDR1 is MNHNY, CDR2 SVGAGI, per germline (reference sequence). The CDR3 is 13 amino acids. V lost 2 bases and J 8 bases, leaving 12 bases between the germline ends. Notes on this clone: The antigen remains unidentified.

Clones were read by immunoSEQ multiplex PCR, and TCRdb kept only the in-frame ones, dropping some. The sample records some 130,000 clones, roughly 91% being singletons. Source: blood, taken from a patient whose treatment included radiotherapy and nephrectomy. The TCR originated in a woman in her 70s with renal cell carcinoma. This rearrangement joins TRBV6-6 to TRBJ1-1; D is perhaps TRBD1 (6 bases). The CDR3 DNA reads as TGTGCCAGCAGTTACCCGACCGACAGGGAAGCTTTCTTT. Its translation: CASSYPTDREAFF.